One TCR beta chain is described in this entry. Clones were sequenced by immunoSEQ multiplex PCR, and TCRdb holds only the in-frame ones, with some missing. The table lists fewer than 300,000 clones, under 90% of them singletons. The data derive from a study of blood T cell repertoires in COVID-19. Study as a whole: Acute and convalescent COVID-19 specimens originated in the United States, Italy and Spain. The cDNA or gDNA used as material had been derived from T cells, B-cell-depleted T cells, or PBMCs.

The CDR3 length is 17 residues. Germline-derived CDR1 and CDR2 are SGHRS and YFSETQ. The J segment lost 0 bases and the V segment lost 3 bases, leaving 10 bases of the junction unmatched. The rearrangement uses TRBV5-1 and TRBJ2-7; TRBD2 aligns across 9 bases. The sample taken for sequencing was peripheral blood. This TCR derives from a woman between 18 and 29 years old with acute or convalescent COVID-19. The CDR3: CASSSGFAGGPSYEQYF. The DNA of the CDR3 is TGCGCCAGCAGCTCTGGGTTTGCGGGAGGGCCCTCCTACGAGCAGTACTTC.